This TCR beta chain emerged from a study of T-cell memory formation after mild COVID-19. The wider study: TCR clusters largely stayed donor specific.

TCRdb ran MiXCR on the 5' RACE reads and lists one entry per CDR3 protein. The repertoire has tens of thousands of distinct CDR3 sequences, roughly 21% of them found once; the top ten carry roughly 1.4%. This clonotype occurred a few times. Its antigen remains unknown. Study-level findings and limits: Whereas later expanders leaned CD4+, clones contracting day 15 to 85 showed a balanced CD4/CD8 makeup. Still unconfirmed is whether the second-wave clones peaking on day 37 recognized SARS-CoV-2. Among contracting clones, CD4+ were mainly CM/EM and CD8+ enriched in EMRA.

V gave up 3 bases and J gave up 0 bases, with 9 bases separating them. In germline, CDR1 is LGHDT, CDR2 YNNKEL (reference sequence). The length of the CDR3 is 14 residues. The rearrangement uses TRBV3-1 and TRBJ2-7; D ambiguous. This sequence was found in an adult who had mild COVID-19 (a few samples of this study predate the infection). Cell type and time point are not known. Sequencing was done on a sample of PBMCs or a T cell subset sorted from them (not recorded which). The CDR3 DNA is TGTGCCAGCAGCCAGGGTCTTACCTCCTACGAGCAGTACTTC. It yields the protein CASSQGLTSYEQYF.